This T cell receptor (beta chain) was observed in a study of T cell changes during pregnancy in multiple sclerosis. Method: immunoSEQ multiplex PCR; TCRdb's copy keeps in-frame clones and lacks some. Of approximately 44,000 clones in the sample, about nine tenths were seen once. J lost 3 bases, V lost 1 base, and 1 base had no gene match. The CDR3 has 15 amino acids. CDR1 and CDR2 from the germline V gene are SGHAT and FQNNGV. This TCR was recovered from a female donor with multiple sclerosis, enrolled in a pregnancy study. The V gene is TRBV11-2, the J gene TRBJ2-7; 12 nucleotides align to TRBD1. The specimen was CD4+ T cells from peripheral blood mononuclear cells, collected before pregnancy. CDR3 amino acids: CASSLGDRGHYEQYF. DNA for the CDR3: TGTGCCAGCAGCTTAGGGGACAGGGGGCACTACGAGCAGTACTTC.